The source of this T cell receptor beta chain is a study of blood T cell repertoires in COVID-19. Study-wide context: Samples representing acute and convalescent COVID-19 were sourced from the United States, Italy and Spain. PBMCs, B-cell-depleted T cells, or T cells were the source of the cDNA or gDNA that made up the material.

V was trimmed by 4 bases and J by 1 base, leaving 5 bases between them. The CDR3 covers 12 residues. In germline, CDR1 is SGHNT, CDR2 YYREEE (reference sequence). Using immunoSEQ multiplex PCR, the repertoire was profiled, and TCRdb retains in-frame clones only, with some absent. The data contain about 150,000 clones, roughly 89% of them singletons. The chain couples TRBV5-4 to TRBJ1-1, with D possibly matching TRBD1 (5 bases). The receptor's source is a man aged 50 or older with acute or convalescent COVID-19. Specimen: peripheral blood. The CDR3 protein is CASSGANTEAFF. The CDR3 region has the DNA TGTGCCAGCAGCGGGGCGAACACTGAAGCTTTCTTT. The variable domain in full, with the rest retrieved from reference TRBV5-4 and TRBJ1-1, is ETGVTQSPTHLIKTRGQQVTLRCSSQSGHNTVSWYQQALGQGPQFIFQYYREEENGRGNFPPRFSGLQFPNYSSELNVNALELDDSALYLCASSGANTEAFFGQGTRLTVV.